This T cell receptor beta chain originates from a study of early T cells in non-severe SARS-CoV-2 infection. TCRdb passed the 5' RACE reads through MiXCR, listing each CDR3 protein once. The sample records tens of thousands of distinct CDR3 sequences, roughly 8% being singletons. Trimming pared 2 bases from V and 8 bases from J, leaving 9 bases between. CDR1 MNHNY and CDR2 SVGAGI come from the germline V gene (reference sequence). The CDR3 length is 13 residues. This clonotype turned up a few times. The sequencing used whole blood, collected at baseline. The chain joins TRBV6-6 to TRBJ1-4; D remains ambiguous. This clonotype was obtained from an adult who was a healthcare worker with PCR-confirmed SARS-CoV-2 infection or an uninfected control (not recorded which). CDR3 amino acids: CASSYAEVEKLFF. The CDR3 nucleotides read TGTGCCAGCAGTTACGCCGAGGTGGAAAAACTGTTTTTT.